These T cell receptor beta chains were read from a single sample in a study of OX40 agonist ivuxolimab in advanced cancers. TCRdb's copy holds only in-frame clones and misses some; the assay was immunoSEQ multiplex PCR. The sample records more than 100,000 clones, 85% to 90% being singletons. The sample in question was CD4+ or CD8+ T cells sorted from blood, obtained in a trial of the OX40 agonist ivuxolimab. The receptors were gathered from an adult with an advanced solid tumor such as melanoma, head and neck, liver or kidney cancer. CDR3s include the opening cysteine and the closing phenylalanine or tryptophan. D genes are given only for firm matches. Size tells how often a clone was seen (once, few, many) or the class of an expanded clone, and some rows leave it out.

CDR3	DNA	D	length	size	V	J
CASSEAPDGVGEKLFF	TGTGCCAGCAGCGAGGCCCCTGACGGGGTCGGTGAAAAACTGTTTTTT	.	16	.	TRBV9	TRBJ1-4
CASSYGGAAGANVLTF	TGTGCCAGCAGTTACGGAGGGGCGGCTGGGGCCAACGTCCTGACTTTC	.	16	.	TRBV6-5	TRBJ2-6
CASRPAGGGADTQYF	TGTGCCAGCAGGCCCGCAGGGGGCGGGGCAGATACGCAGTATTTT	TRBD1	15	.	TRBV28	TRBJ2-3
CASRQLAGEADTQYF	TGTGCCAGTAGGCAACTAGCGGGGGAGGCAGATACGCAGTATTTT	TRBD2	15	once	TRBV19	TRBJ2-3
CASSLTPGPYEQYF	TGTGCCAGCAGCTTAACACCCGGGCCCTACGAGCAGTACTTC	.	14	once	TRBV7-2	TRBJ2-7
CASSLNSGTPTYEQYF	TGTGCCAGCAGCTTAAATTCCGGGACACCGACTTACGAGCAGTACTTC	.	16	once	TRBV7-3	TRBJ2-7
CASSNHQGFQPQHF	TGTGCCAGCTCTAACCACCAGGGTTTTCAGCCCCAGCATTTT	.	14	.	TRBV28	TRBJ1-5
CASTDIQGAETF	TGTGCCAGCACCGATATCCAGGGGGCAGAAACCTTC	TRBD1	12	few	TRBV7-9	TRBJ1-2
CASSSGGLQTSGESYNEQFF	TGTGCCAGCAGTTCGGGGGGACTTCAAACTAGCGGGGAATCCTACAATGAGCAGTTCTTC	TRBD2	20	.	TRBV28	TRBJ2-1
CASSQERAGPFSYEQYF	TGCGCCAGCAGCCAAGAAAGGGCTGGCCCTTTCTCCTACGAGCAGTACTTC	.	17	.	TRBV4-3	TRBJ2-7
CASSFSGTMNTGELFF	TGCGCCAGCAGCTTCTCCGGGACTATGAACACCGGGGAGCTGTTTTTT	TRBD2	16	.	TRBV5-1	TRBJ2-2
CASSIWSQETQYF	TGTGCCAGTAGTATTTGGTCCCAAGAGACCCAGTACTTC	.	13	.	TRBV19	TRBJ2-5
CASNPGQSTGELFF	TGTGCCAGCAACCCCGGACAGAGCACCGGGGAGCTGTTTTTT	.	14	.	TRBV28	TRBJ2-2
CASSGQSSNQPQHF	TGTGCCAGCAGTGGGCAGTCTAGCAATCAGCCCCAGCATTTT	.	14	.	TRBV2	TRBJ1-5
CASMRRGDSPLHF	TGTGCCAGTATGAGGCGGGGTGACTCACCCCTCCACTTT	.	13	few	TRBV19	TRBJ1-6
CASSLGVGTGLDEQFF	TGTGCTAGCAGCTTAGGGGTTGGGACAGGGCTCGATGAGCAGTTCTTC	TRBD1	16	.	TRBV7-7	TRBJ2-1
CASSLMNRGNSPLHF	TGTGCCAGCAGCTTAATGAACAGGGGAAATTCACCCCTCCACTTT	TRBD1	15	.	TRBV7-3	TRBJ1-6
CASSPGGGNEKLFF	TGTGCCAGCTCACCGGGAGGGGGCAATGAAAAACTGTTTTTT	TRBD1	14	.	TRBV18	TRBJ1-4
CASSRPGEEGKLFF	TGTGCCAGCAGCCGCCCGGGCGAGGAAGGAAAACTGTTTTTT	.	14	.	TRBV7-2	TRBJ1-4
CASSYMNTEAFF	TGTGCCAGCAGTTACATGAACACTGAAGCTTTCTTT	.	12	.	TRBV6-6	TRBJ1-1
CASSVGGTGETLNTIYF	TGTGCCAGCAGCGTAGGTGGGACAGGTGAAACCTTAAACACCATATATTTT	TRBD1	17	once	TRBV9	TRBJ1-3
CASSGQGGLAKNIQYF	TGTGCCAGCAGCGGACAGGGAGGCTTAGCCAAAAACATTCAGTACTTC	TRBD1	16	.	TRBV7-2	TRBJ2-4
CASSMTGQTVSEKLFF	TGTGCCAGTAGTATGACCGGACAGACCGTTAGTGAAAAACTGTTTTTT	.	16	.	TRBV19	TRBJ1-4
CATSRAVTYGYTF	TGTGCCACCAGCAGAGCTGTGACTTATGGCTACACCTTC	.	13	few	TRBV15	TRBJ1-2
CASSKQVGGVGEQFF	TGTGCCAGCAGCAAACAGGTAGGGGGAGTGGGTGAGCAGTTCTTC	.	15	.	TRBV7-2	TRBJ2-1
CASSYSTGGAEKLFF	TGTGCCAGCAGTTACTCGACAGGGGGGGCTGAAAAACTGTTTTTT	TRBD1	15	.	TRBV6-5	TRBJ1-4
CASSPARAARQETQYF	TGTGCCAGCAGCCCCGCAAGGGCGGCACGACAAGAGACCCAGTACTTC	.	16	.	TRBV11-2	TRBJ2-5
CASRINNQPQHF	TGTGCCAGCCGAATAAACAATCAGCCCCAGCATTTT	.	12	.	TRBV28	TRBJ1-5
CASRLAGRVETQYF	TGCGCCAGCAGACTAGCGGGCCGCGTCGAGACCCAGTACTTC	TRBD2	14	.	TRBV5-1	TRBJ2-5
CASSWGEDGETQYF	TGTGCCAGCAGCTGGGGGGAAGATGGAGAGACCCAGTACTTC	.	14	.	TRBV11-2	TRBJ2-5
CASTKGGSRYF	TGTGCCAGCACTAAAGGGGGGTCTAGGTACTTC	.	11	.	TRBV28	TRBJ2-7
CACGRNNQPQHF	TGTGCCTGCGGACGAAACAATCAGCCCCAGCATTTT	.	12	.	TRBV30	TRBJ1-5
CASSVAVGEYNSPLHF	TGTGCCAGCAGCGTAGCTGTGGGGGAGTATAATTCACCCCTCCACTTT	.	16	few	TRBV9	TRBJ1-6
CASSSGTVNEKLFF	TGTGCCAGCAGTTCCGGGACAGTAAATGAAAAACTGTTTTTT	TRBD1	14	.	TRBV5-4	TRBJ1-4
CASSLDRVGADTQYF	TGCGCCAGCAGCTTGGACCGGGTGGGAGCAGATACGCAGTATTTT	.	15	.	TRBV5-1	TRBJ2-3
CASSSGQGKAFF	TGTGCCAGCAGCTCCGGACAGGGGAAAGCTTTCTTT	TRBD1	12	.	TRBV7-2	TRBJ1-1
CASSSRTADNEQFF	TGTGCCAGCAGCTCCCGGACAGCCGACAATGAGCAGTTCTTC	.	14	.	TRBV7-9	TRBJ2-1
CARSGRRTGKFHMNTEAFF	TGTGCCAGAAGCGGCCGCCGGACAGGGAAATTCCACATGAACACTGAAGCTTTCTTT	TRBD1	19	.	TRBV5-3	TRBJ1-1
CASRRTGSYNSPLHF	TGTGCCAGCCGGAGGACCGGCTCCTATAATTCACCCCTCCACTTT	.	15	.	TRBV6-5	TRBJ1-6
CAWKTGSVNTEAFF	TGTGCCTGGAAGACGGGGTCAGTGAACACTGAAGCTTTCTTT	.	14	.	TRBV30	TRBJ1-1
CASSSTGTGIYEQYF	TGTGCCAGCAGTTCGACCGGGACAGGGATTTACGAGCAGTACTTC	TRBD1	15	.	TRBV6-5	TRBJ2-7
CASSLDTYEQYF	TGTGCCAGCAGCTTAGACACGTACGAGCAGTACTTC	.	12	.	TRBV7-9	TRBJ2-7
CASSLGSSNTEAFF	TGTGCCAGCAGCTTAGGGTCCTCGAACACTGAAGCTTTCTTT	.	14	.	TRBV11-2	TRBJ1-1
CASSYSGLNTDTQYF	TGTGCCAGCAGTTACTCTGGGTTAAACACAGATACGCAGTATTTT	.	15	.	TRBV6-5	TRBJ2-3
CASSIGHTNTGELFF	TGTGCCAGTAGTATAGGACATACGAACACCGGGGAGCTGTTTTTT	.	15	.	TRBV19	TRBJ2-2
CAISPTSGIQETQYF	TGTGCCATCAGTCCGACTAGCGGGATTCAAGAGACCCAGTACTTC	TRBD2	15	.	TRBV10-3	TRBJ2-5
CASGHQGVAYEQYF	TGTGCCAGCGGGCATCAGGGGGTTGCGTACGAGCAGTACTTC	TRBD1	14	.	TRBV6-5	TRBJ2-7
CALGTGPYPEQFF	TGTGCCCTAGGGACAGGGCCCTACCCTGAGCAGTTCTTC	TRBD1	13	.	TRBV30	TRBJ2-1
CAWTQGANYGYTF	TGTGCCTGGACACAGGGGGCGAACTATGGCTACACCTTC	TRBD1	13	.	TRBV30	TRBJ1-2
CASSLIAMNTEAFF	TGCGCCAGCAGCTTGATAGCTATGAACACTGAAGCTTTCTTT	.	14	once	TRBV5-1	TRBJ1-1
CASSPTGGSGNTIYF	TGTGCCAGCAGCCCTACCGGGGGCTCTGGAAACACCATATATTTT	.	15	.	TRBV7-2	TRBJ1-3
CASSWGTHTDTQYF	TGTGCCAGCAGCTGGGGGACTCACACAGATACGCAGTATTTT	.	14	.	TRBV7-2	TRBJ2-3
CASSMTSANTGELFF	TGCGCCAGCAGCATGACTAGCGCAAACACCGGGGAGCTGTTTTTT	TRBD2	15	.	TRBV5-1	TRBJ2-2
CASSLSFGGPRWETQYF	TGTGCCAGCAGCTTATCCTTCGGGGGGCCACGTTGGGAGACCCAGTACTTC	.	17	once	TRBV7-9	TRBJ2-5
CAGGLGMAFF	TGTGCCGGGGGGCTGGGGATGGCTTTCTTT	.	10	few	TRBV30	TRBJ1-1
CASRRAMNTEAFF	TGTGCCAGCAGGAGGGCCATGAACACTGAAGCTTTCTTT	.	13	once	TRBV6-6	TRBJ1-1
CAWSSGLRETQYF	TGTGCCTGGAGCTCGGGGCTCCGGGAGACCCAGTACTTC	.	13	once	TRBV30	TRBJ2-5
CAITGTVNEKLFF	TGTGCCATCACCGGGACAGTGAATGAAAAACTGTTTTTT	TRBD1	13	once	TRBV28	TRBJ1-4
CASSPGGREGAGQPQHF	TGTGCCAGCAGCCCGGGTGGTAGGGAGGGGGCAGGGCAGCCCCAGCATTTT	.	17	.	TRBV21-1	TRBJ1-5
CASSPGTGQETQYF	TGCGCCAGCAGCCCTGGGACAGGACAAGAGACCCAGTACTTC	TRBD1	14	few	TRBV4-3	TRBJ2-5